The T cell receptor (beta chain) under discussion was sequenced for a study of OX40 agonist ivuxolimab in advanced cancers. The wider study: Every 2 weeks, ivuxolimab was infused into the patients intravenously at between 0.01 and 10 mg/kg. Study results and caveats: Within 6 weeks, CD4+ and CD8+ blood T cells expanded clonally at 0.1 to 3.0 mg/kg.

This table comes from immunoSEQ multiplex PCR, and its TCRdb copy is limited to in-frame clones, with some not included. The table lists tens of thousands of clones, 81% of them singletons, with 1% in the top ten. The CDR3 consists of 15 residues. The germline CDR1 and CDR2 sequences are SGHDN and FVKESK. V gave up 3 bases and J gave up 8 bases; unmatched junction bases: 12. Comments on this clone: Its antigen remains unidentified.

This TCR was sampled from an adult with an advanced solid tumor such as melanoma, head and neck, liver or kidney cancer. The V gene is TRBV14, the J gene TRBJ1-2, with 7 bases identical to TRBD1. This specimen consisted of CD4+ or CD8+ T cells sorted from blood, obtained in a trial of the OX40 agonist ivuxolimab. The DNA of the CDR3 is TGTGCCAGCAGCCACCAACAGGGGATCACGGGAGGCTACACCTTC. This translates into CASSHQQGITGGYTF.